Reported below is one T cell receptor beta chain. This specimen comes from a study of T cells expressing NK-cell markers. TCRdb re-called the 5' RACE reads and catalogs CDR3 proteins one per entry, DNA excluded. Its table lists roughly 380,000 distinct CDR3 sequences. From germline, CDR1 is SGHAT and CDR2 FQNNGV. This CDR3 spans 16 amino acids. The TCR originated in a man aged 18 to 69 in good health. The sequencing input was blood T cells: a sorted CD56 or NKG2C T cell subset, CD4+ or CD8+ T cells, or bulk PBMC T cells (not recorded which). This sequence joins TRBV11-2 and TRBJ2-3; the TRBD1 assignment by TCRdb is unverifiable without DNA. The CDR3 loop reads CASSLDRGGGADTQYF.